This entry is about one T cell receptor beta chain. TCRdb's copy holds only in-frame clones and misses some; the assay was immunoSEQ multiplex PCR. This table has some 210,000 clones, 91% appearing once. The germline CDR1 and CDR2 sequences are KGHSH and LQKENI. The CDR3 totals 17 residues. V lost 7 bases to trimming and J lost 5 bases; unmatched junction nucleotides: 12. These data originate in a study of control samples from healthy donors and cancer patients. The material sequenced was blood. This rearrangement joins TRBV18 to TRBJ2-3; 13 bases are shared with TRBD2. The receptor comes from a man aged 25-45 years in good health. CDR3 coding DNA: TGTGCCAGCTTCACCACCGGGACTAGCGGGGCTGGAGATACGCAGTATTTT. It codes for CASFTTGTSGAGDTQYF.